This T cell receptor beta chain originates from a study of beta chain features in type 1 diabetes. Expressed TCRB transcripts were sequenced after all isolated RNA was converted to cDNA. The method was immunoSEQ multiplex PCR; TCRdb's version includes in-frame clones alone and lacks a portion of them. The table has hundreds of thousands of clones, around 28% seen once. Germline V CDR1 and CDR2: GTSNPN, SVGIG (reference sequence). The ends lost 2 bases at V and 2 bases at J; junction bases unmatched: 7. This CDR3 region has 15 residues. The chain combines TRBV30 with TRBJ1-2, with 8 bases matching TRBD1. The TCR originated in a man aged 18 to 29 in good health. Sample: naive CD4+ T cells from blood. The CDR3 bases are TGTGCCTGGAGTTGGTGGACAGGGCCGAACTATGGCTACACCTTC. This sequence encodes CAWSWWTGPNYGYTF.